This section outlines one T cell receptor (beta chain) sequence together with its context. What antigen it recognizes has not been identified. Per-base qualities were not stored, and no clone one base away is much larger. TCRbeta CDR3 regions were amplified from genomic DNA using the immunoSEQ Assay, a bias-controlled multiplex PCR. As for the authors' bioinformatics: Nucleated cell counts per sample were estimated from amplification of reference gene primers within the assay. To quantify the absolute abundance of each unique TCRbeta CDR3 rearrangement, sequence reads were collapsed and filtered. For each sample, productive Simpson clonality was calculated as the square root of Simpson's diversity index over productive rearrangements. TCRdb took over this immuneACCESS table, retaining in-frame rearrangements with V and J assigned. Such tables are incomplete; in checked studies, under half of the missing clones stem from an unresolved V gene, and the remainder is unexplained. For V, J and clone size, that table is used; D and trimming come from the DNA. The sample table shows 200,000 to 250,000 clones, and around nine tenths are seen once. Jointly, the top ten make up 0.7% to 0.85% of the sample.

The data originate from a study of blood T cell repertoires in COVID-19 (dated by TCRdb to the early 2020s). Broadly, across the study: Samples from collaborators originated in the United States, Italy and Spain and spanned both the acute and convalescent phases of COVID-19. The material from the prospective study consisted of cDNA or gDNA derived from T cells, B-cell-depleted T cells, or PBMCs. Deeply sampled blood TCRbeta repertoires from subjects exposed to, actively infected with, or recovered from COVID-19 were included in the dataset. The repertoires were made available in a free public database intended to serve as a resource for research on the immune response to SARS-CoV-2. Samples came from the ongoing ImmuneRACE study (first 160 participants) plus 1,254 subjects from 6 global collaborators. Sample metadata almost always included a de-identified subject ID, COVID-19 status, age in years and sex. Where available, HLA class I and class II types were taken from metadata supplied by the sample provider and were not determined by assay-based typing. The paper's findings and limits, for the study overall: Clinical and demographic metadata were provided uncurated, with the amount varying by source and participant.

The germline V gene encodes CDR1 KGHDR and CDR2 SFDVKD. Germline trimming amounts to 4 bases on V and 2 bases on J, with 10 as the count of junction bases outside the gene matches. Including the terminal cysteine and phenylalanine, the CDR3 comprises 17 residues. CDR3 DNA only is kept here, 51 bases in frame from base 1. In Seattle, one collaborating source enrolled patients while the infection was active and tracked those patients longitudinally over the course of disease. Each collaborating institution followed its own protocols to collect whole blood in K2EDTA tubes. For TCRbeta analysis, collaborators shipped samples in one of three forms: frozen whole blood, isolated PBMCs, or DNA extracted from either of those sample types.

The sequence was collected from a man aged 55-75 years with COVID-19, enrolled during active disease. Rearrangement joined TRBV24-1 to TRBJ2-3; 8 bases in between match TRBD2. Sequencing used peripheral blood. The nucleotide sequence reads TGTGCCACCAGTGACCCCAACGGGAGGGCCCCCACAGATACGCAGTATTTT. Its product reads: CATSDPNGRAPTDTQYF.